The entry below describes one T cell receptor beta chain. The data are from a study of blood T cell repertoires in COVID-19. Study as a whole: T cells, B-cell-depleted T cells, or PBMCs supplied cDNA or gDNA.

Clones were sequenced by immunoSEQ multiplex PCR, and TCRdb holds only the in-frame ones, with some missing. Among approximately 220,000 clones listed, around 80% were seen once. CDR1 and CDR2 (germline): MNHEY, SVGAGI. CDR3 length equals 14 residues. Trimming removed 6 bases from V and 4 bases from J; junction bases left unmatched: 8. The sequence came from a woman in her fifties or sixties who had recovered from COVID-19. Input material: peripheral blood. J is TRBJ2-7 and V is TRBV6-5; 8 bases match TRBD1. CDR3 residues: CASRPRTGLYEQYF. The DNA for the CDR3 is TGTGCCAGCAGACCCAGGACAGGGCTATACGAGCAGTACTTC.